This note documents a single TCR beta chain sequence. This clonotype has more than one count but fewer than ten. It has no known antigen specificity. Nothing much larger sits one base from this clone, and base qualities are not available. The 40 or so donors, aged 6 to 90 years, were systemically healthy Caucasian individuals from Russia. Each donor gave ten milliliters of peripheral blood, drawn into EDTA-treated Vacutainer tubes. PBMCs were isolated by Ficoll-Paque density-gradient centrifugation, with at least 7 million obtained per sample. Trizol reagent was used to extract total RNA from PBMCs, with at least 5.5 micrograms per sample. Naive CD45RAhigh/CD27high T cell percentages were measured by flow cytometry on a PBMC aliquot from every donor. This specimen comes from a study of blood T cells in healthy people across ages (dated by TCRdb to the mid-2010s). Looking at the study overall: In model experiments, roughly one uniquely barcoded TCR beta cDNA molecule per two T cells was captured by template switching. To avoid experimental bias, donors of different ages were randomly spread across the sequencing lanes. The study measured age-related changes in TCR beta repertoire diversity using deep sequencing normalized with unique cDNA molecular identifiers. Using the same blood draw, the study looked at two additional independent replicas of 1 million unique cDNA reads for two donors, one aged 18 to 29 and the other aged 80 or older. The donors were divided into four age groups: young (average around 17 years), middle-aged (approximately 42), aged (around 59) and long-lived (roughly 82).

The cysteine opens and the phenylalanine closes a CDR3 of 13 amino acids. The kept DNA is CDR3 alone, 39 bases in frame from the first base. At the junction V is shortened by 0 bases and J by 5 bases, with 6 bases in between. The germline V gene specifies SGHRS as CDR1 and YFSETQ as CDR2. Library preparation used 5' RACE. Sequencing was carried out with an Illumina HiSeq 2500. A second about 7 to 12 cycle PCR used a sample-barcoded 5' primer and a J-beta primer mix. A unique molecular identifier was introduced onto each TCR beta cDNA molecule by a template-switch 5' adaptor carrying 12 random nucleotides. At least 3 million CDR3-containing paired-end reads were obtained from each sample. All of the RNA was converted into first-strand cDNA using the Mint cDNA synthesis kit, with a TRBC-specific oligonucleotide serving as the primer. All cDNA was treated with uracil-DNA glycosylase and then went through a first 18-cycle PCR with the universal primers M1SS and BC2_uni_R. Per the original workflow: For normalization, 1 million high-quality reads, each with a distinct molecular identifier, were randomly selected from each sample. Instead of being binned into consensus sequences, reads that shared molecular identifiers were thrown out. CDR3 identification, clonotype clustering and error correction used MiTCR with a Q25 quality threshold and the strictest error-elimination algorithm. A nonparametric unseen species model with Euler transformation was used to estimate lower-bound total TCR beta diversity. In-frame beta chains were kept once TCRdb had trimmed the public reads at Q25 with fastp and called clones with MiXCR. Rows are combined by CDR3 protein, so each entry shows the most common genes and DNA. The V and J calls were determined by TCRdb, not by the authors. This sample comprises over 1,500,000 distinct CDR3 sequences, about 50% of them detected only once. The ten largest make up roughly 2% of the sample.

Overall results and qualifications from the work: Compared with the aged group, the long-lived group had more naive CD4+ T cells, fewer expanded clones and increased TCR diversity, suggesting age selection. Conclusive comparison of naive and antigen-experienced compartments was prevented by the profiling of bulk unsorted PBMCs. Estimates of total diversity based on one million sequenced T cells were regarded as lower bounds and as underestimates. A strong correlation was found between observed TCR beta diversity and the percentage of naive T cells measured by flow cytometry. Because donor CMV infection status was unknown, age-related changes in expanded clonotypes were potentially confounded. As age increased, observed TCR beta diversity per million T cells dropped in a roughly linear way, and a significant reduction was already evident by age about 40.

The sequenced material came from blood. This sequence was found in a woman between 40 and 55 years old in good health. The chain links TRBV5-1 with TRBJ2-1; TRBD2 is possibly the D segment (5 matching bases). For the CDR3, the sequence is CASSLEADNEQFF. The sequence in DNA is TGCGCCAGCAGCTTGGAAGCGGACAATGAGCAGTTCTTC.